This T cell receptor (beta chain) originates from a study of CD8 T cells in ankylosing spondylitis. Concerning this clonotype: The antigen is unknown.

The CDR3 is made up of 13 amino acids. Per germline, CDR1 SGHRS and CDR2 YFSETQ. V lost 4 bases, J lost 10 bases, and 8 bases stayed unmatched. Whole-study results and caveats: Matched ankylosing spondylitis synovial fluid reportedly contained a significantly enriched population of disease-linked clones. The study identified a TCR beta motif of under 10 highly homologous variants that appeared characteristic of ankylosing spondylitis blood.

Scientists made TCR beta libraries using quantitative 5'-RACE with molecular barcodes. TCRdb reanalysed the 5' RACE reads using MiXCR and keeps one entry per CDR3 protein. The table lists around 250,000 distinct CDR3 sequences, roughly 10% of them singletons. V is TRBV5-1 and J is TRBJ2-1; TRBD1 matches 7 bases. Sequenced: blood, either unsorted or a sorted T cell fraction (not recorded which). The clonotype was recovered from a male donor with ankylosing spondylitis or in good health (not recorded which). CDR3 region: CASSPGQIGEQFF. CDR3 sequence (DNA): TGCGCCAGCAGCCCGGGACAGATTGGGGAGCAGTTCTTC.